This T cell receptor beta chain stems from a study of cytomegalovirus exposure and HLA in healthy donors. Turning to the study itself: There were 70 million to 95 million unique TCRs (from HLA-typed donors) in an early data release. General study points: Clonal expansion was found to be greater in HLA-associated TCR beta chains than in equally common others in a later analysis. Published work reported that the classifier diagnosed cytomegalovirus status with high specificity and sensitivity.

The donors gave bone marrow, and they were healthy. The PCR had 60 Vbeta and 13 Jbeta primers. Only in-frame clones appear in the TCRdb table, and some are missing; sequencing was by immunoSEQ multiplex PCR. The sample consists of 40,000 to 55,000 clones, 65% to 80% of them appearing once. Comment on this clone: What it binds is unknown. One end of the junction fails to match germline, which may point to a read error.

The sequencing input was PBMCs. This clonotype originated in a woman between 45 and 60 years old in good health and CMV-seronegative.

The CDR3 sequence is CASSLYHEQFF. In nucleotides, the CDR3 is TGTGCCAGCAGCCTCTACCATGAGCAGTTCTTC. This chain links TRBV7-2 with TRBJ2-1; D remains ambiguous. The CDR3 spans 11 residues. CDR1 is SGHTA, CDR2 FQGNSA, per germline.